This T cell receptor beta chain is from a study of T cell clonotyping in hematopoietic cell transplantation. Details on this clone: Its antigen is currently unknown.

Study-wide results and limits: Cells were unsorted, so CD4 and CD8 contributions were not separated. Recipient TCR diversity dropped after transplant; expanded clonotypes rose from day 30 to 180.

The V end lost 3 bases, the J end lost 0 bases, and 6 bases lay between the germline ends. The length of the CDR3 is 12 residues. Germline CDR1 GTSNPN, CDR2 SVGIG (reference sequence). Data came from immunoSEQ multiplex PCR; TCRdb stores just in-frame clones and leaves some out. The data show 16,000 or so clones, roughly 58% seen once. The chain combines TRBV30 with TRBJ2-7, with D unclear. The receptor was derived from a male patient aged 50 to 59 who had an allogeneic stem cell transplant from an unrelated donor, so T cells may come from the graft donor. Some clones in this sample may be carry-over from other donors' samples. Sample: PBMCs, taken 30 days after allogeneic stem cell transplant. The CDR3 loop reads CAWSVSSYEQYF. Here the CDR3 DNA reads TGTGCCTGGAGCGTTAGCTCCTACGAGCAGTACTTC. The full variable domain, rest sourced from reference TRBV30 and TRBJ2-7, is SQTIHQWPATLVQPVGSPLSLECTVEGTSNPNLYWYRQAAGRGLQLLFYSVGIGQISSEVPQNLSASRPQDRQFILSSKKLLLSDSGFYLCAWSVSSYEQYFGPGTRLTVT.